This TCR beta chain was found in a study of OX40 agonist ivuxolimab in advanced cancers. Study context: Patients were dosed intravenously with ivuxolimab at 0.01 to 10 mg/kg every 2 weeks. Findings and caveats of the study: At doses 0.1 to 3.0 mg/kg, CD4+ and CD8+ clones expanded. In a subset of nonresponders, normalized T-cell clonal expansion was also low.

Comments on this clone: Its specificity is not known.

This CDR3 has 13 amino acids. V was cut by 4 bases and J by 6 bases, with 14 bases left in between. Germline lookup yields CDR1 SGHRS and CDR2 YFSETQ. TCRdb's copy holds only in-frame clones and misses some; the assay was immunoSEQ multiplex PCR. The sample consists of 81,000 or so clones, approximately 94% of them appearing once. The chain has TRBV5-1 and TRBJ2-7; the D is unclear. The TCR sequence derives from an adult with an advanced solid tumor such as melanoma, head and neck, liver or kidney cancer. The input for sequencing was CD4+ or CD8+ T cells sorted from blood, taken in a trial of the OX40 agonist ivuxolimab. For the CDR3, the DNA is TGCGCCAGCAGCCTTGAGGCTTGGAGCGAGCAGTACTTC. Its protein is CASSLEAWSEQYF.